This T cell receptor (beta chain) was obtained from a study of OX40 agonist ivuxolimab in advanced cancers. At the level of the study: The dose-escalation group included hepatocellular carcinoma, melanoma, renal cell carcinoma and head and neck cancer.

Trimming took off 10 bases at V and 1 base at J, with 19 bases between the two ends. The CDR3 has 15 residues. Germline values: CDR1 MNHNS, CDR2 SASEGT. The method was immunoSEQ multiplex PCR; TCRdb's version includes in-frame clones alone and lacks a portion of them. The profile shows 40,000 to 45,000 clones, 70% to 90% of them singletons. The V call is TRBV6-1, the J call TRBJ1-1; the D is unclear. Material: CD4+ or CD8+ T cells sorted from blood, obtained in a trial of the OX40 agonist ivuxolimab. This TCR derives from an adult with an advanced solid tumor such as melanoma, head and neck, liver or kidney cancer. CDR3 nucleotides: TGTGCCATCATGCGGCTGGAAGGATCGAACACTGAAGCTTTCTTT. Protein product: CAIMRLEGSNTEAFF.